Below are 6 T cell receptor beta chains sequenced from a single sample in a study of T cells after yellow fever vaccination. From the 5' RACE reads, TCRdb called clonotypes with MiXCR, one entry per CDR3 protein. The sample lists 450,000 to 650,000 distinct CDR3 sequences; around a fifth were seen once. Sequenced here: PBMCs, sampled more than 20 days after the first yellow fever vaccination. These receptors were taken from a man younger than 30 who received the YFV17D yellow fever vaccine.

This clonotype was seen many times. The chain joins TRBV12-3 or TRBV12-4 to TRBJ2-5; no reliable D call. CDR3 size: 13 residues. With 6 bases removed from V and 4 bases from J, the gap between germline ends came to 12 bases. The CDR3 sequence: CASSRWQRETQYF. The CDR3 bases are TGTGCCAGCAGCCGCTGGCAGAGAGAGACCCAGTACTTC.

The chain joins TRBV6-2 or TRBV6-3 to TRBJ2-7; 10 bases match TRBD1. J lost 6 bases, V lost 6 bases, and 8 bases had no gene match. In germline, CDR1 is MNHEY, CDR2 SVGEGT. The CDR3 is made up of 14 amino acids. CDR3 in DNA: TGTGCCAGCAGCACACGACAGGGGGCCATCGAGCAGTACGTC. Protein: CASSTRQGAIEQYV.

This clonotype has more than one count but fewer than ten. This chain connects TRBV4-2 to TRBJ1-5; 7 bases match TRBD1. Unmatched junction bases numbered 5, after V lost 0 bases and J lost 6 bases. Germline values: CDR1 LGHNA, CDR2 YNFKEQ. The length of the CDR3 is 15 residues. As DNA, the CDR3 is TGTGCCAGCAGCCAAGATAAGGGGGCCGGTCAGCCCCAGCATTTT. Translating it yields CASSQDKGAGQPQHF.

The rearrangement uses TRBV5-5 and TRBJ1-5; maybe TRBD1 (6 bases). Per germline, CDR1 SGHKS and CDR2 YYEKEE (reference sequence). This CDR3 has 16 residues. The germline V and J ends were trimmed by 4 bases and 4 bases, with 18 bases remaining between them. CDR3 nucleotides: TGTGCCAGCAGCCGTACGGACAGCTGGGGAAATCAGCCCCAGCATTTT. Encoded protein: CASSRTDSWGNQPQHF.

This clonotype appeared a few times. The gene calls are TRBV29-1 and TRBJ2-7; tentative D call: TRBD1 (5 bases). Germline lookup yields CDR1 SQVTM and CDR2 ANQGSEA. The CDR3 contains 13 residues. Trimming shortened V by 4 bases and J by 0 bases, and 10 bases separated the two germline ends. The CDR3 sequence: CSVAQDHSYEQYF. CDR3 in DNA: TGCAGCGTTGCACAGGACCACTCCTACGAGCAGTACTTC.

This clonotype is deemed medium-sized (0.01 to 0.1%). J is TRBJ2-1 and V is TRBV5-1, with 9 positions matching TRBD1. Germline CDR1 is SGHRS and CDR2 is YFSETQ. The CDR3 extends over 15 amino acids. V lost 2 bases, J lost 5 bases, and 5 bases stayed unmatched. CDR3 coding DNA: TGCGCCAGCAGCTTTTCCGGGACAGGGAACAATGAGCAGTTCTTC. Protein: CASSFSGTGNNEQFF.